This T cell receptor beta chain derives from a study of shared clonotypes between healthy human individuals. On this clone: Its antigen is still unknown. Other DNA sequences within the sample encode an identical CDR3.

The CDR3 loop spans 15 amino acids. The V end lost 0 bases, the J end lost 0 bases, and 7 bases lay between the germline ends. Germline V gene lookup returns CDR1 SGDLS and CDR2 YYNGEE. Clones were read by immunoSEQ multiplex PCR, and TCRdb kept only the in-frame ones, dropping some. The repertoire holds roughly 2.2 million clones, approximately 95% seen once, with under 0.45% in the top ten. The study, taken as a whole, reports: Represented diversity (both genetic and exposure-history) was limited by the small number of donors.

The TCR was taken from a man between 18 and 29 years old in good health. Some clones in this sample may be carry-over from other donors' samples. This chain joins TRBV9 and TRBJ1-5; tentatively, D is TRBD1 (5 bases). Sequencing was carried out using naive CD4+ T cells from PBMCs. Subset: CD45RA+ positively selected. DNA of the CDR3: TGTGCCAGCAGCGTAGGAGGGGATAGCAATCAGCCCCAGCATTTT. This codes for CASSVGGDSNQPQHF. The whole variable domain, filled in from reference TRBV9 and TRBJ1-5, reads DSGVTQTPKHLITATGQRVTLRCSPRSGDLSVYWYQQSLDQGLQFLIQYYNGEERAKGNILERFSAQQFPDLHSELNLSSLELGDSALYFCASSVGGDSNQPQHFGDGTRLSIL.